The 2 T cell receptor beta chains below come from one sample, sequenced in a study of tumor-infiltrating lymphocytes in primary liver carcinoma. Production of TCR beta cDNA used approximately 480 ng total RNA together with a constant-region primer. Each TCR beta library was derived from three nested multiplex PCR rounds that employed slightly modified ARM-PCR. Forward primers for TRBV1-TRBV30 and a C-beta reverse primer served the first two PCR rounds, at about 11 cycles each. Each CDR3 protein gets one entry after TCRdb re-called the multiplex PCR reads with MiXCR. This repertoire shows some 190,000 distinct CDR3 sequences, about 60% found once; its top ten account for 72%. Unsorted whole blood supplied the RNA, and germline DNA was extracted too. Sequencing was done on a sample of peripheral blood. These receptors all come from a man between 35 and 55 years old with primary liver carcinoma and hepatitis B virus infection.

The sample holds a few counts of this clonotype. This sequence joins TRBV10-3 and TRBJ2-3, with 8 bases aligning to TRBD1. From germline, CDR1 is ENHRY and CDR2 SYGVKD. This CDR3 contains 13 residues. The V gene end was trimmed by 4 bases and the J gene end by 6 bases; junction bases not matched to a gene: 3. The DNA for the CDR3 is TGTGCCATCAGTGGGACAGGGAGGGATACGCAGTATTTT. Protein: CAISGTGRDTQYF.

As for this clonotype: An end of the junction differs from the germline gene, which may be a read error. This chain links TRBV11-2 with TRBJ1-2, with D perhaps TRBD1 (5 bases). The CDR3 is 13 amino acids. Germline V gene lookup returns CDR1 SGHAT and CDR2 FQNNGV. The CDR3, as DNA: TGTCCCAGCAGCCCAGACAGAGGACACGACTACACCTTC. Amino acids: CPSSPDRGHDYTF.